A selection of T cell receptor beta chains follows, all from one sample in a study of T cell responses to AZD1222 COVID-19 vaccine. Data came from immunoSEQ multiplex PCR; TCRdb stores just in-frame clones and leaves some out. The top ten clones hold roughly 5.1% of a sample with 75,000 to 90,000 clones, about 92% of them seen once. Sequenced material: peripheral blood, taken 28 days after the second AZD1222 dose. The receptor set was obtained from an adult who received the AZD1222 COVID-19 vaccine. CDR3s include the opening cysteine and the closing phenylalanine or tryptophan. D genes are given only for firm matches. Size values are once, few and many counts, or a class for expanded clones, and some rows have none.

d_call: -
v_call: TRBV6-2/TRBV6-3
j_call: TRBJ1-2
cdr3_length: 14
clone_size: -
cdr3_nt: TGTGCCAGCAGTTACTCTCCGGGGCGTTATGGCTACACCTTC
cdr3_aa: CASSYSPGRYGYTF

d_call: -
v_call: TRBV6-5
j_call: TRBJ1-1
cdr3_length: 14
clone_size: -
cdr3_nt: TGTGCCAGCTCAAGGGTTAACGGGGAAACTGAAGCTTTCTTT
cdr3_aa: CASSRVNGETEAFF

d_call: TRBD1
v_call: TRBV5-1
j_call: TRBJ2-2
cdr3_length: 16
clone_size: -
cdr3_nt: TGCGCCAGCAGCTTCTCCGGGACAGCGAACACCGGGGAGCTGTTTTTT
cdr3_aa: CASSFSGTANTGELFF

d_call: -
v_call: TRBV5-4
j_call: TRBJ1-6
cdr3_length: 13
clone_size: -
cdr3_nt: TGTGCCAGCAGCTTGGGGCCAAATTCACCCCTCCACTTT
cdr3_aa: CASSLGPNSPLHF

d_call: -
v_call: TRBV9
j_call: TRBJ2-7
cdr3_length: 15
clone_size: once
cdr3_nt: TGTGCCAGCAGCGTAGGCAGGGGGGGCTCCTACGAGCAGTACTTC
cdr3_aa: CASSVGRGGSYEQYF

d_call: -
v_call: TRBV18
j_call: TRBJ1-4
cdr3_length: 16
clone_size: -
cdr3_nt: TGTGCCAGCTCACCTACGGCGGACAGACTGGATGAAAAACTGTTTTTT
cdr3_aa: CASSPTADRLDEKLFF

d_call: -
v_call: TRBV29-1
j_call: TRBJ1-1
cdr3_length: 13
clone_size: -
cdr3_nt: TGCAGCGTTGTTGGGTTAGCGAACACTGAAGCTTTCTTT
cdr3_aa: CSVVGLANTEAFF

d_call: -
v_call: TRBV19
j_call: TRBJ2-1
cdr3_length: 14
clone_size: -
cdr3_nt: TGTGCCAGTAGTATAGTGGGAGAATACAATGAGCAGTTCTTC
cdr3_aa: CASSIVGEYNEQFF

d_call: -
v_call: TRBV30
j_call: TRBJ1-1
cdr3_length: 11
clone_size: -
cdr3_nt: TGTGCCTGGGGGGGAGTCACTGAAGCTTTCTTT
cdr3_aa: CAWGGVTEAFF

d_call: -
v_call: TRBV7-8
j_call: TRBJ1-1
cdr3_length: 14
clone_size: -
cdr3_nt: TGTGCCAGCAGCTTACTGGGGATAAACACTGAAGCTTTCTTT
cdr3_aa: CASSLLGINTEAFF

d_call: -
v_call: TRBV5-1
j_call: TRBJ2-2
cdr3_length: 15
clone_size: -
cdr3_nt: TGCGCCAGCAGCTTGGCCGCCTTTGACACCGGGGAGCTGTTTTTT
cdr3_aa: CASSLAAFDTGELFF

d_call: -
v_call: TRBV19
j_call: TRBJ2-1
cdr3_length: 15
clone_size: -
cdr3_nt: TGTGCCAGTAGTATGGTACGGAGCTCCTACAATGAGCAGTTCTTC
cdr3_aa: CASSMVRSSYNEQFF

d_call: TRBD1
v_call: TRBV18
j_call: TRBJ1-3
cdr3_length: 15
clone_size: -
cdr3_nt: TGTGCCAGCTCACCGGACAGGGGAAATGGAAACACCATATATTTT
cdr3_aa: CASSPDRGNGNTIYF

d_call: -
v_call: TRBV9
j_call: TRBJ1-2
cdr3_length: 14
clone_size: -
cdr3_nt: TGTGCCAGCAGCGTAGCTACCGACGGCTATGGCTACACCTTC
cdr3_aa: CASSVATDGYGYTF

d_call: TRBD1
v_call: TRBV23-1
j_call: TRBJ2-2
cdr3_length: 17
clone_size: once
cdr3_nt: TGCGCCAGCAGTCCTTGGACGGGACAGGGCTTTACCGGGGAGCTGTTTTTT
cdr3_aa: CASSPWTGQGFTGELFF

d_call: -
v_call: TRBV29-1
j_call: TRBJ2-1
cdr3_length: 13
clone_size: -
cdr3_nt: TGCAGCTCCTCCTGGGGACGCGACAATGAGCAGTTCTTC
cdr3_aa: CSSSWGRDNEQFF

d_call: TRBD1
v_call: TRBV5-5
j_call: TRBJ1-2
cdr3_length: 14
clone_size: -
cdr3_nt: TGTGCCAGCAGCTCGGGGGACAGTTGGTATGGCTACACCTTC
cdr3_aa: CASSSGDSWYGYTF

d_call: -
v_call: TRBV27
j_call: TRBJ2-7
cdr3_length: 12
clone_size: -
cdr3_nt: TGTGCCACCTTTCTAGGGGGGAACGAGCAGTACTTC
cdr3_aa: CATFLGGNEQYF

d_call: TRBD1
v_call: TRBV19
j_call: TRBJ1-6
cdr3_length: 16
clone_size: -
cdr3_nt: TGTGCCAGTAGTCCTGTCCCGGGACAGAAATTGTCTCCCCTCCACTTT
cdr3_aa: CASSPVPGQKLSPLHF

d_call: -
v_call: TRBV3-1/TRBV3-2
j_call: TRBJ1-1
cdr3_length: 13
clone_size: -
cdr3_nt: TGTGCCAGCAGCCCGAACCGGGACCTTGAAGCTTTCTTT
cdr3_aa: CASSPNRDLEAFF

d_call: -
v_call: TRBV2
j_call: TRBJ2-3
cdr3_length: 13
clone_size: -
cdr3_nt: TGTGCCAACTCGCCCGATCTATCAGATACGCAGTATTTT
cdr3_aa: CANSPDLSDTQYF

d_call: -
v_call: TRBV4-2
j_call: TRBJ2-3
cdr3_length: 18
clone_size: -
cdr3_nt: TGTGCCAGCAGCCAAGAGAATAGCGCCACGAGGGGAGCGGATACGCAGTATTTT
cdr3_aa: CASSQENSATRGADTQYF

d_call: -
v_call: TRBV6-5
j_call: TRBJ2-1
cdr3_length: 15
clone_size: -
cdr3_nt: TGTGCCAGTTCAACAGGGCGGGAAATCTACAATGAGCAGTTCTTC
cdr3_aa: CASSTGREIYNEQFF

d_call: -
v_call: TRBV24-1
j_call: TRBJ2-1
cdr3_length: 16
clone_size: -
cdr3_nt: TGTGCCACCAGTGATCCGGACGGGGGCTCCTACAATGAGCAGTTCTTC
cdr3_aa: CATSDPDGGSYNEQFF

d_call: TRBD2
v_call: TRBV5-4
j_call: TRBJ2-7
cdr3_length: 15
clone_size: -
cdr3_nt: TGTGCCAGCAGCTTTGATAGGACTAGCATCCACGAGCAGTACTTC
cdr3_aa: CASSFDRTSIHEQYF

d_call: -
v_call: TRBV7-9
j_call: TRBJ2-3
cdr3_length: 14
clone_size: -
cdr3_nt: TGTGCCAGCAGCTTAGTCGTAGGCACAGATACGCAGTATTTT
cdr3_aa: CASSLVVGTDTQYF

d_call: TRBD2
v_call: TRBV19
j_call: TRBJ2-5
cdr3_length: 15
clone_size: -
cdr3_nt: TGTGCCAGTAGTATAGATCCGGCTAGCGGGCAGACCCAGTACTTC
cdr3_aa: CASSIDPASGQTQYF

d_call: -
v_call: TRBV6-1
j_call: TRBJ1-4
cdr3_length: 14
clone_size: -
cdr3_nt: TGTGCCAGCAGTGACCGAGGAGGGATCGAAAAACTGTTTTTT
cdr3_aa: CASSDRGGIEKLFF

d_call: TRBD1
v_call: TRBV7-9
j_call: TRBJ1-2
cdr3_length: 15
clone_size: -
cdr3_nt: TGTGCCAGCAGCCTGGGACAGGGTACTAACTATGGCTACACCTTC
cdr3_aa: CASSLGQGTNYGYTF

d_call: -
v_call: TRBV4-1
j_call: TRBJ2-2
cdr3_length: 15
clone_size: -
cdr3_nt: TGCGCCAGCAGCCAAGACCTAGGAGGGCTCGGGGAGCTGTTTTTT
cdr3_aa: CASSQDLGGLGELFF

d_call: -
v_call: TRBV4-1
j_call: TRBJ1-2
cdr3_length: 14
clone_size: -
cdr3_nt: TGCGCCAGCAGCCAAGAATGGGACGGCTATGGCTACACCTTC
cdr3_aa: CASSQEWDGYGYTF

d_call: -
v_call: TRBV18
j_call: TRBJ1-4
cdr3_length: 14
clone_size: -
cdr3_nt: TGTGCCAGCTCACTCGGACGGAATAATGAAAAACTGTTTTTT
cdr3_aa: CASSLGRNNEKLFF

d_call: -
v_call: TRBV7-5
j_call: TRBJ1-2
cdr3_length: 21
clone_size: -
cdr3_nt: TGTGTCAGAAGCCGTCAGAGATATAAAGGACGGAAAAATTTTGCGAACTATGGCTACACCTTC
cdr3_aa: CVRSRQRYKGRKNFANYGYTF

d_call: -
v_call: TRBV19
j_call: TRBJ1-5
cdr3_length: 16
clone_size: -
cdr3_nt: TGTGCCAGTAGTATACCAGCGGGCAGGGTCAATCAGCCCCAGCATTTT
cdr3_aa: CASSIPAGRVNQPQHF

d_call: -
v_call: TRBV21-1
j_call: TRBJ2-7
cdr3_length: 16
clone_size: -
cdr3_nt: TGTGCCAGCAGCTCTTTGGGCCGACAGGAGGACTACGAGCAGTACTTC
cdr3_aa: CASSSLGRQEDYEQYF

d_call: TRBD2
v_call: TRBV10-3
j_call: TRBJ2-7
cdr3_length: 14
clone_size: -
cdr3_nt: TGTGCCATCAGTGAACCTAGCGGGAGTTTCGAGCAGTACTTC
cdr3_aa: CAISEPSGSFEQYF

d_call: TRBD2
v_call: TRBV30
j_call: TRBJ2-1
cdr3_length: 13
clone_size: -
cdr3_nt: TGTGCCTGGAGTGTAGCTAGCGGGTATGAGCAGTTCTTC
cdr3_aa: CAWSVASGYEQFF

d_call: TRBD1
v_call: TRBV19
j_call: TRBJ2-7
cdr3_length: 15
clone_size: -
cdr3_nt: TGTGCCAGTAGTTCGGTTAGGGGGCCCGTCTACGAGCAGTACTTC
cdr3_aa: CASSSVRGPVYEQYF

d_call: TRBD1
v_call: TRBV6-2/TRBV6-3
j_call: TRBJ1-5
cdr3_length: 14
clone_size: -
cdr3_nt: TGTGCCAGCAGTTATCACAGGGGGTATCAGCCCCAGCATTTT
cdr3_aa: CASSYHRGYQPQHF

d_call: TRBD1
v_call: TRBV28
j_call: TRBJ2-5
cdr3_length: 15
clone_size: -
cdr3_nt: TGTGCCAGCTCCGAGTTAGACAGGGACCAAGAGACCCAGTACTTC
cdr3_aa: CASSELDRDQETQYF

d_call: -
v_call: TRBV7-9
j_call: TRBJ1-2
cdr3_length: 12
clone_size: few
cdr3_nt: TGTGCCAGCAGCTTGTCACCCCGGAGCTACACCTTC
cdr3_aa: CASSLSPRSYTF

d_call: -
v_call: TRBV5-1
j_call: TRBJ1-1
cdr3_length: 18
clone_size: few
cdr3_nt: TGCGCCAGCAGCTTGGCCATACGTACAAACAGAGAGAACACTGAAGCTTTCTTT
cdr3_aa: CASSLAIRTNRENTEAFF

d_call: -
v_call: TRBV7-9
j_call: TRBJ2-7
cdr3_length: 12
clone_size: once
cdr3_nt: TGTGCCAGCAGCTTAACCCCCTACGAGCAGTACTTC
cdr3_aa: CASSLTPYEQYF

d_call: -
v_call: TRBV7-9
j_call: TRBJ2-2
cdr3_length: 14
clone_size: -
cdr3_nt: TGTGCCAGCAGCTTAGTAGGGAACACCGGGGAGCTGTTTTTT
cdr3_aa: CASSLVGNTGELFF

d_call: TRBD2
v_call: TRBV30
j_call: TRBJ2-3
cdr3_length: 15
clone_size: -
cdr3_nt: TGTGCCTGGAGTGAGGAGGGTCGGGAGGGAACTACGCAGTATTTT
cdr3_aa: CAWSEEGREGTTQYF

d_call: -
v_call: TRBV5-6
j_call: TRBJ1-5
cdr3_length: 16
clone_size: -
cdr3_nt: TGTGCCAGCAGCCCCGGTAGGGGCGCGGATGATCAGCCCCAGCATTTT
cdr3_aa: CASSPGRGADDQPQHF

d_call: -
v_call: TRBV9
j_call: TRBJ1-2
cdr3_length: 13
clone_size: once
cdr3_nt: TGTGCCAGCAGCGTAGTAATTAACTATGGCTACACCTTC
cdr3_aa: CASSVVINYGYTF

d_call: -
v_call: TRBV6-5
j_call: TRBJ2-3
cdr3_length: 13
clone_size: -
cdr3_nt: TGTGCCAGCAGCTGGACCCTGGCAGATACGCAGTATTTT
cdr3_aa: CASSWTLADTQYF

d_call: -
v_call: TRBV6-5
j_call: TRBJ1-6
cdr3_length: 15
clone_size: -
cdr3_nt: TGTGCCAGCAGTTACTCGACGGCTTATAATTCACCCCTCCACTTT
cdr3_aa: CASSYSTAYNSPLHF

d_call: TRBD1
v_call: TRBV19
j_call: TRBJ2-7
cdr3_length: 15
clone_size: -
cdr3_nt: TGTGCCAGTAGTACAGTGGACAGGGGTGGCCACGAGCAGTACTTC
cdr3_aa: CASSTVDRGGHEQYF

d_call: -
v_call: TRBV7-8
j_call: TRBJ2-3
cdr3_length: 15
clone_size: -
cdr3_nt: TGTGCCAGCAGCTTAGGCGCCGTTAGCACAGATACGCAGTATTTT
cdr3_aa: CASSLGAVSTDTQYF

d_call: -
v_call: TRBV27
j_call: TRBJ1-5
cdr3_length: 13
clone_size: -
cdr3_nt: TGTGCCAGCAGCCGTCGGGGTGAGCAGCCCCAGCATTTT
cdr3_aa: CASSRRGEQPQHF

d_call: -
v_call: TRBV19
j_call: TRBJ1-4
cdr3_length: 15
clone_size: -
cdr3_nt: TGTGCCAGTATGGGCCGTCCTCCAACTAATGAAAAACTGTTTTTT
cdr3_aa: CASMGRPPTNEKLFF

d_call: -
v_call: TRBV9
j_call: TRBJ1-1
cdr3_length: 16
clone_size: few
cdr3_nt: TGTGCCAGCAGCGTAGTGGACACCTACATGAACACTGAAGCTTTCTTT
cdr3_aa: CASSVVDTYMNTEAFF

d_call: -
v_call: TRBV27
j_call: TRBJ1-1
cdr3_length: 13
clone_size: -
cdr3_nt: TGTGCCAGCAGTTCGGCAGGAAGGACTGAAGCTTTCTTT
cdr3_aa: CASSSAGRTEAFF

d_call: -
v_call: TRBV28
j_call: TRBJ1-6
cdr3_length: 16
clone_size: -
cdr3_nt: TGTGCCAGCAGTTTGCTTCGAGGGGTCGGGTCATCACCCCTCCACTTT
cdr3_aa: CASSLLRGVGSSPLHF

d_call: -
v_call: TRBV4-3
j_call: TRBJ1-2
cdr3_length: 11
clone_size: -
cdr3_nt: TGCGCCAGCAGCAGGGGGAATGGCTACACCTTC
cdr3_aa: CASSRGNGYTF